This T cell receptor (beta chain) emerged from a study of cytomegalovirus exposure and HLA in healthy donors. The germline V gene has CDR1 MGHRA and CDR2 YSYEKL. This CDR3 has 15 amino acids. J lost 6 bases, V lost 5 bases, and 6 bases had no gene match. As concerns this clone: Its antigen is still unknown.

Overall study results and limits: A missense DCLRE1C variant was associated with V- and J-gene trimming of TCR beta chains in a later analysis, and an independent cohort replicated the association. CMV antigen specificity was confirmed in vitro for three CMV-associated chains. Immune exposure data for these donors was limited to CMV serostatus. Cytomegalovirus association was listed for about 170 TCR beta chains.

Use of 60 Vbeta and 13 Jbeta primers characterized the PCR. The table came from immunoSEQ multiplex PCR; TCRdb's copy has only in-frame clones and leaves some out. The data contain more than 110,000 clones, 78% of them singletons. The sequenced sample consisted of PBMCs. The receptor was isolated from a male donor in good health and CMV-seronegative. The chain joins TRBV4-1 to TRBJ1-5; 11 bases match TRBD1. DNA of the CDR3: TGCGCCAGCAGCTCAACCGGGACAGGGGGTCAGCCCCAGCATTTT. Translating it yields CASSSTGTGGQPQHF.